Included here is one T cell receptor beta chain sequence, with context. This sample was included in a study of blood T cell repertoires in COVID-19. Study-wide background: Nucleic acid was either cDNA or gDNA, and it came from T cells, B-cell-depleted T cells, or PBMCs.

Some clones are missing from TCRdb's copy, which holds only in-frame ones; the method was immunoSEQ multiplex PCR. Among almost 250,000 clones, around nine tenths were seen once, and the ten largest hold more than 3.5%. Trimming at V came to 3 bases and at J to 0 bases, leaving 11 bases not matched to a gene. Germline V gene lookup returns CDR1 SGHRS and CDR2 YFSETQ. CDR3 length equals 17 residues. This rearrangement joins TRBV5-1 to TRBJ1-2, with 7 bases identical to TRBD1. Source material: PBMCs or T cells enriched from blood (not recorded which). The TCR comes from a woman in her twenties or thirties who had recovered from COVID-19. The CDR3 coding sequence is TGCGCCAGCAGCTCCCCGACAGGGCCCTCGCCTAACTATGGCTACACCTTC. Amino acid sequence: CASSSPTGPSPNYGYTF.